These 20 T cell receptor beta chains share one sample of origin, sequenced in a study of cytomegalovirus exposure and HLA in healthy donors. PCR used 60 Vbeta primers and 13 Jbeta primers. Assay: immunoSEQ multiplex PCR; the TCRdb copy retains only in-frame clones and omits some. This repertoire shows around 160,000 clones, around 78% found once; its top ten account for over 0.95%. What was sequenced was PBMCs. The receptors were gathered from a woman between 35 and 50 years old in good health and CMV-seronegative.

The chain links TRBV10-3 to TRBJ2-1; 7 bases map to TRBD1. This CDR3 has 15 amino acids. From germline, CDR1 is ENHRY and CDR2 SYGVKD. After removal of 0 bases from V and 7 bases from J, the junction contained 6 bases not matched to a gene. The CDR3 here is CAISESNRGRNEQFF. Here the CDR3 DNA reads TGTGCCATCAGTGAGTCGAACAGGGGAAGGAATGAGCAGTTCTTC.

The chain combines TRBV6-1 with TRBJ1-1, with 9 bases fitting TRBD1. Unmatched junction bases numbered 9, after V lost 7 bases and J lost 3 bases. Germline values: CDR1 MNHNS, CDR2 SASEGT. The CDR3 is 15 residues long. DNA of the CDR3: TGTGCCAGCAAAGTCCGGGACAGGGAGGACACTGAAGCTTTCTTT. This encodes CASKVRDREDTEAFF.

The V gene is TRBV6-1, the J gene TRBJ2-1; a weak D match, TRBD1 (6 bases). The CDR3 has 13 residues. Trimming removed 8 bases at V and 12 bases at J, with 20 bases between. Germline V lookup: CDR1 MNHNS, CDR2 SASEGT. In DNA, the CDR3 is TGTGCCAGCGTAAATACAGGGTTGTCAAGGCAGTTCTTC. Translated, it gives CASVNTGLSRQFF.

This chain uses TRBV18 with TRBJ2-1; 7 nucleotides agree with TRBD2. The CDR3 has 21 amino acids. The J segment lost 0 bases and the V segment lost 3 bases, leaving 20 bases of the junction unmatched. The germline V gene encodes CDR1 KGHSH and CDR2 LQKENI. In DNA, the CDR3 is TGTGCCAGCTCACCGGAACTTCGTCTTACTAGCGATTTTAGCTCCTACAATGAGCAGTTCTTC. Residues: CASSPELRLTSDFSSYNEQFF.

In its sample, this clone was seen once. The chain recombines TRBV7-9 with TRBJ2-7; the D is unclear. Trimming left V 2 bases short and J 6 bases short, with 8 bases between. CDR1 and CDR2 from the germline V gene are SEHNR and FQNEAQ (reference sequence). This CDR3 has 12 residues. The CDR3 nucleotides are TGTGCCAGCAGCTTAAATCGAGGCGAGCAGTACTTC. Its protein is CASSLNRGEQYF.

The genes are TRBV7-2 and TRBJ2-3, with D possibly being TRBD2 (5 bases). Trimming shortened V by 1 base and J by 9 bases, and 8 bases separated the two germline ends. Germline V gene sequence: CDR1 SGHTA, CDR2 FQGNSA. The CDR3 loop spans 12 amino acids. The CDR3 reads CASSLERRTQYF. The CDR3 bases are TGTGCCAGCAGCTTAGAACGGAGGACGCAGTATTTT. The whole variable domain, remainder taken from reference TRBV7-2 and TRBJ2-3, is GAGVSQSPSNKVTEKGKDVELRCDPISGHTALYWYRQSLGQGLEFLIYFQGNSAPDKSGLPSDRFSAERTGGSVSTLTIQRTQQEDSAVYLCASSLERRTQYFGPGTRLTVL.

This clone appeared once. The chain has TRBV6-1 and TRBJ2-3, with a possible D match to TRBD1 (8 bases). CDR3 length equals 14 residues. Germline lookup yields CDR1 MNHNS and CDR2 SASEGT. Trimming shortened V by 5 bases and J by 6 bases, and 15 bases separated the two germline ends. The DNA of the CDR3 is TGTGCCAGCAGTCAACAGGGGGGGAAGGATACGCAGTATTTT. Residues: CASSQQGGKDTQYF.

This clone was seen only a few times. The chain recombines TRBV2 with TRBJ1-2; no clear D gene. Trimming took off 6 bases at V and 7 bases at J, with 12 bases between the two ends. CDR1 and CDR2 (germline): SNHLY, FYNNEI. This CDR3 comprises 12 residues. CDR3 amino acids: CASREGTVGYTF. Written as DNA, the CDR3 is TGTGCCAGCAGGGAGGGAACGGTTGGCTACACCTTC.

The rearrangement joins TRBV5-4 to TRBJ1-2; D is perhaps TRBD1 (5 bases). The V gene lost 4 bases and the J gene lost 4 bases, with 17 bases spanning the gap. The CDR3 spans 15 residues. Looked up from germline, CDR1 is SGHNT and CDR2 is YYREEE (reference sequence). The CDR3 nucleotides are TGTGCCAGCAGCGGGGCCTCCCCGGAATCCTATGGCTACACCTTC. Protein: CASSGASPESYGYTF.

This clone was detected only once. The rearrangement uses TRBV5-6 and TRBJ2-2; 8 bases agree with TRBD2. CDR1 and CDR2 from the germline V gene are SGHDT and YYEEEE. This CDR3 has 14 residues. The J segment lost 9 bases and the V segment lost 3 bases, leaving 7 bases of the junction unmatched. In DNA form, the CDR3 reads TGTGCCAGCAGCTCCGGACTAGCTCTCAGGGAGCTGTTTTTT. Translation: CASSSGLALRELFF.

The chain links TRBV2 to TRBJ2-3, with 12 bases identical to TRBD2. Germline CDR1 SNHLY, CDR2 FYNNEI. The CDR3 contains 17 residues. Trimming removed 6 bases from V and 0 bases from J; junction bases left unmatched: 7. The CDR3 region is CASRRLAGDTSTDTQYF. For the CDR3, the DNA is TGTGCCAGCAGGAGACTAGCGGGAGATACAAGCACAGATACGCAGTATTTT.

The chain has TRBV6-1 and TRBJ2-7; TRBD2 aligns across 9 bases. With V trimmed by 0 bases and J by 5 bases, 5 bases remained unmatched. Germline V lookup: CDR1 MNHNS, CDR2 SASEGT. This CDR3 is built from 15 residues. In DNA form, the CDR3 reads TGTGCCAGCAGTGAAGCCCGGACTAGCGCCGACGAGCAGTACTTC. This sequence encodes CASSEARTSADEQYF.

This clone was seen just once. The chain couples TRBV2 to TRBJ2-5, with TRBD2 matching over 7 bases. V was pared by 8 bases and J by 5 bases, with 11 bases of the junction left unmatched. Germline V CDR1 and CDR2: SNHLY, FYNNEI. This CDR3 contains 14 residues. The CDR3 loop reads CASPGSAGVETQYF. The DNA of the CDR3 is TGTGCCAGCCCGGGTAGCGCGGGGGTGGAGACCCAGTACTTC.

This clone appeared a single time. The CDR3 protein is CASSSTSGTDTQYF. As DNA, the CDR3 is TGTGCCAGCAGCTCGACTAGCGGCACAGATACGCAGTATTTT. V is TRBV11-2 and J is TRBJ2-3, with 8 bases lining up with TRBD2. The CDR3 is 14 residues long. The trim removed 4 bases at V and 1 base at J, leaving 1 base unmatched. Germline values: CDR1 SGHAT, CDR2 FQNNGV.

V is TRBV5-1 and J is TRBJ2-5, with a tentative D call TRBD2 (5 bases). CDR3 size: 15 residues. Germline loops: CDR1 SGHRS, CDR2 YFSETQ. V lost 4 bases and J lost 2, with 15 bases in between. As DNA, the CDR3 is TGCGCCAGCAGCCCGAACCTCGGCGGGCAAGAGACCCAGTACTTC. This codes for CASSPNLGGQETQYF.

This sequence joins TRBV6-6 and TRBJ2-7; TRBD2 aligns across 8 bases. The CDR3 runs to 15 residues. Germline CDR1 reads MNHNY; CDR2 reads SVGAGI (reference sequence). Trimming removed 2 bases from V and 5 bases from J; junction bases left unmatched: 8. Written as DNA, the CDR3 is TGTGCCAGCAGTTACGGGGGCGGGAGGATGAACGAGCAGTACTTC. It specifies CASSYGGGRMNEQYF.

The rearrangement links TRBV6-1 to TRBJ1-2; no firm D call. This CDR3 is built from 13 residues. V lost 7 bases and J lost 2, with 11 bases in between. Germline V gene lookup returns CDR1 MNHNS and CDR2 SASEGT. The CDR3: CASTLGLNYGYTF. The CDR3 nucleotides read TGTGCCAGCACCCTTGGACTAAACTATGGCTACACCTTC.

CDR3: CASSFGPWGQGASTEAFF. The CDR3 DNA reads as TGTGCCAGCAGTTTCGGCCCTTGGGGACAGGGGGCGAGCACTGAAGCTTTCTTT. The chain is built from TRBV27 and TRBJ1-1; TRBD1 matches 12 bases. The CDR3 totals 18 residues. The ends lost 3 bases at V and 4 bases at J; junction bases unmatched: 12. The germline CDR1 and CDR2 sequences are MNHEY and SMNVEV (reference sequence).

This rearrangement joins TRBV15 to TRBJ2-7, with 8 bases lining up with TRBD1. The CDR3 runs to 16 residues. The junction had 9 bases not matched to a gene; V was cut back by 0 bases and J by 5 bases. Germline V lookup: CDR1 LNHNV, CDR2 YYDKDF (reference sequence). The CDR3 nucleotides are TGTGCCACCAGCAGAGACGTCAAGGACAGGGTCCACGAGCAGTACTTC. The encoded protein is CATSRDVKDRVHEQYF.

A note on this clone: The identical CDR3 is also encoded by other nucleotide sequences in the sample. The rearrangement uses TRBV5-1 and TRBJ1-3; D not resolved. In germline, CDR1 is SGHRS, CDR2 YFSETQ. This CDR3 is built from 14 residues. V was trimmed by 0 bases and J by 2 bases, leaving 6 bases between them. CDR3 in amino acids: CASSLGAAGNTIYF. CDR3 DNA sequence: TGCGCCAGCAGCTTGGGGGCAGCTGGAAACACCATATATTTT.